The 19 T cell receptor beta chains below all came from one sample that was sequenced in a study of T cells in Graves' hyperthyroidism and ophthalmopathy (dated by TCRdb to 2018 to 2020). Library creation used multiplex PCR. Sequenced on an Illumina HiSeq 2000. The TCR beta CDR3 regions were amplified from RNA transcripts. A first-round RT-PCR of the TCR CDR3 used the HTBI primer set with the Qiagen OneStep RT-PCR kit. TCRdb redid the processing of the public reads, applying fastp at Q25 and MiXCR, and retained in-frame beta chains. Every entry covers one CDR3 protein and lists the most common genes and DNA from its rows. In all, the sample holds approximately 400,000 distinct CDR3 sequences, and just under 25% of those were seen once. The ten largest make up around 79% of the sample. Sequencing was carried out using blood. The receptors here all came from a man aged 45 to 65 with Graves' hyperthyroidism.

This chain links TRBV7-9 with TRBJ2-3; the D gene could be TRBD1 or TRBD2 (5 bases each). The CDR3 has 18 amino acids. Deletions cut 2 bases from V and 1 base from J, with 19 bases between. CDR1 and CDR2 (germline): SEHNR, FQNEAQ (reference sequence). CDR3 in amino acids: CASSLLPGTPQGTDTQYF. CDR3 in DNA: TGTGCCAGCAGCTTACTACCAGGGACCCCGCAGGGCACAGATACGCAGTATTTT.

This chain connects TRBV12-3 or TRBV12-4 to TRBJ2-2; D assignment may be TRBD1 or TRBD2 (5 bases each). V was shortened by 6 bases and J by 3 bases, with 14 bases between the two germline ends. The CDR3 extends over 15 amino acids. In DNA form, the CDR3 reads TGTGCCAGCAGCTCGGGACGGACGTACACCGGGGAGCTGTTTTTT. Residues: CASSSGRTYTGELFF.

About this clonotype itself: One base away lies a much larger clone, so this may be a sequencing read error. This chain connects TRBV11-2 to TRBJ1-1, with D uncertain. Germline loops: CDR1 SGHAT, CDR2 FQNNGV. CDR3 length equals 15 residues. Trimming took off 4 bases at V and 1 base at J, with 13 bases between the two ends. The DNA for the CDR3 is TGTGCCAGCAGCTCCCCCCAGGCACCGAACACTGAAGCTTTCTTT. Amino acid sequence: CASSSPQAPNTEAFF.

V gene TRBV11-1 combines with J gene TRBJ2-5; TRBD2 aligns across 8 bases. Germline values: CDR1 SGHAT, CDR2 FQDESV (reference sequence). The V segment lost 8 bases and the J segment 4 bases; nucleotides outside the gene matches: 9. The CDR3 contains 14 residues. The CDR3 protein is CASHHGTRPETQYF. In DNA form, the CDR3 reads TGTGCCAGCCATCACGGGACTAGACCAGAGACCCAGTACTTC.

This clonotype was seen more than once but under ten times. The chain joins TRBV12-3 or TRBV12-4 to TRBJ2-1; D is possibly TRBD2 (5 bases). This CDR3 spans 15 amino acids. V shed 4 bases and J shed 2 bases, with 12 bases lying between them. This chain's CDR3 is CASSWDRLPYNEQFF. The CDR3 coding sequence is TGTGCCAGCAGTTGGGATCGACTACCCTACAATGAGCAGTTCTTC.

J is TRBJ2-7 and V is TRBV18; D uncertain. Germline V CDR1 and CDR2: KGHSH, LQKENI. This CDR3 has 14 residues. V gave up 3 bases and J gave up 4 bases, with 13 bases separating them. The CDR3 is CASSPKRSTYEQYF. As DNA, the CDR3 is TGTGCCAGCTCACCCAAAAGGAGCACTTACGAGCAGTACTTC.

The gene calls are TRBV20-1 and TRBJ2-5; D not certain. Germline assignment: CDR1 DFQATT and CDR2 SNEGSKA (reference sequence). This CDR3 is 12 amino acids long. V was cut by 1 base and J by 4 bases, with 7 bases left in between. The DNA of the CDR3 is TGCAGTGCTAGAGCCTACCTAGAGACCCAGTACTTC. This codes for CSARAYLETQYF.

This sequence joins TRBV11-2 and TRBJ2-1; D unclear. The CDR3 is made up of 15 amino acids. CDR1 and CDR2 from the germline V gene are SGHAT and FQNNGV. V was clipped by 0 bases and J by 6 bases, with 12 bases between them. The CDR3 reads CASSLDRLVRNEQFF. CDR3 DNA sequence: TGTGCCAGCAGCTTAGATCGACTCGTGCGCAATGAGCAGTTCTTC. Filled out from reference TRBV11-2 and TRBJ2-1, the complete variable domain reads EAGVAQSPRYKIIEKRQSVAFWCNPISGHATLYWYQQILGQGPKLLIQFQNNGVVDDSQLPKDRFSAERLKGVDSTLKIQPAKLEDSAVYLCASSLDRLVRNEQFFGPGTRLTVL.

The V and J genes are TRBV7-9 and TRBJ2-5; 7 bases are shared with TRBD1. Germline V gene lookup returns CDR1 SEHNR and CDR2 FQNEAQ (reference sequence). The CDR3 runs 16 residues. Losses at the gene ends were 4 bases for V and 3 bases for J; bases not matched to a gene: 11. The chain's CDR3 is CASSSPTGRSEETQYF. The DNA of the CDR3 is TGTGCCAGCAGCTCGCCGACAGGGAGAAGTGAAGAGACCCAGTACTTC.

This chain links TRBV28 with TRBJ1-2; the D is unclear. Per germline, CDR1 MDHEN and CDR2 SYDVKM. V lost 6 bases and J lost 0, with 8 bases in between. The CDR3 consists of 13 residues. CDR3 residues: CASRPESNYGYTF. In nucleotides, the CDR3 is TGTGCCAGCAGGCCAGAATCTAACTATGGCTACACCTTC.

This clonotype was counted between two and nine times. J is TRBJ2-1 and V is TRBV12-3 or TRBV12-4, with TRBD1 matching over 7 bases. Trimming removed 7 bases from V and 2 bases from J; junction bases left unmatched: 8. The CDR3 has 15 residues. CDR3 amino acids: CASTLRDRAYNEQFF. The CDR3 DNA reads TGTGCCAGCACCCTCCGGGACAGAGCCTACAATGAGCAGTTCTTC.

This clonotype was seen more than once but under ten times. The V call is TRBV7-2, the J call TRBJ2-5, with a weak D call TRBD2 (6 bases). V lost 5 bases to trimming and J lost 1 base, with 8 bases between them. Germline CDR1 and CDR2: SGHTA and FQGNSA. The CDR3 loop spans 13 amino acids. CDR3 in amino acids: CASSRGIQETQYF. Written as DNA, the CDR3 is TGTGCCAGCAGCCGGGGGATCCAAGAGACCCAGTACTTC.

There are a few counts of this clonotype. The chain recombines TRBV6-1 with TRBJ1-5; 7 nucleotides agree with TRBD1. Germline V gives CDR1 MNHNS, CDR2 SASEGT. This CDR3 is 17 amino acids long. Trimming cost V 2 bases and J 0 bases; bases outside gene matches: 7. The CDR3 loop is CASSELGQTLSNQPQHF. For the CDR3, the DNA is TGTGCCAGCAGTGAACTGGGACAGACCCTTAGCAATCAGCCCCAGCATTTT.

This clonotype appeared many times. The CDR3 loop reads CASSQGTARDTEAFF. The CDR3 DNA sequence: TGTGCCAGCAGCCAAGGTACAGCCAGGGACACTGAAGCTTTCTTT. The chain uses TRBV3-1 and TRBJ1-1, with D possibly TRBD1 on 5 matching bases. In germline, CDR1 is LGHDT, CDR2 YNNKEL (reference sequence). V gave up 1 base and J gave up 3 bases, with 12 bases separating them. This CDR3 has 15 residues.

The rearrangement links TRBV25-1 to TRBJ1-1; a weak D match, TRBD1 (6 bases). Per germline, CDR1 MGHDK and CDR2 SYGVNS. Trimming took off 4 bases at V and 1 base at J, with 13 bases between the two ends. This CDR3 region has 15 residues. The CDR3 sequence: CASSVSQGPNTEAFF. CDR3 coding DNA: TGTGCCAGCAGTGTTTCACAGGGCCCGAACACTGAAGCTTTCTTT.

This rearrangement joins TRBV2 to TRBJ2-3, with D possibly TRBD2 on 5 matching bases. Trimming cost V 7 bases and J 2 bases, with 10 bases left between them. CDR1 is SNHLY, CDR2 FYNNEI, per germline. The CDR3 contains 13 residues. CDR3 loop: CASIYGDTDTQYF. CDR3 nucleotides: TGTGCCAGCATATACGGGGACACAGATACGCAGTATTTT.

V is TRBV12-3 or TRBV12-4 and J is TRBJ2-7; weak D call: TRBD1 (5 bases). Between the trimmed V and J ends, which lost 3 bases and 2 bases, there was a span of 11 bases. This CDR3 region has 14 residues. CDR3 in amino acids: CASSLIGRAYEQYF. DNA of the CDR3: TGTGCCAGCAGTTTGATCGGCAGGGCCTACGAGCAGTACTTC.

The rearrangement links TRBV20-1 to TRBJ1-5; perhaps TRBD1 as D (5 bases). This CDR3 is built from 12 residues. Germline V CDR1 and CDR2: DFQATT, SNEGSKA (reference sequence). Deletions cut 5 bases from V and 9 bases from J, with 14 bases between. The CDR3 nucleotides read TGCAGTGCTGACCGGGACGAAGGGCCCCAGCATTTT. It is translated as CSADRDEGPQHF.

This clonotype was seen repeatedly, ten times or more. This chain uses TRBV28 with TRBJ2-1, with no clear D. Germline assignment: CDR1 MDHEN and CDR2 SYDVKM. With 6 bases removed from V and 0 bases from J, the gap between germline ends came to 9 bases. This CDR3 is built from 14 residues. CDR3: CASSPQGSYNEQFF. As DNA, the CDR3 is TGTGCCAGCAGCCCGCAAGGCTCCTACAATGAGCAGTTCTTC.